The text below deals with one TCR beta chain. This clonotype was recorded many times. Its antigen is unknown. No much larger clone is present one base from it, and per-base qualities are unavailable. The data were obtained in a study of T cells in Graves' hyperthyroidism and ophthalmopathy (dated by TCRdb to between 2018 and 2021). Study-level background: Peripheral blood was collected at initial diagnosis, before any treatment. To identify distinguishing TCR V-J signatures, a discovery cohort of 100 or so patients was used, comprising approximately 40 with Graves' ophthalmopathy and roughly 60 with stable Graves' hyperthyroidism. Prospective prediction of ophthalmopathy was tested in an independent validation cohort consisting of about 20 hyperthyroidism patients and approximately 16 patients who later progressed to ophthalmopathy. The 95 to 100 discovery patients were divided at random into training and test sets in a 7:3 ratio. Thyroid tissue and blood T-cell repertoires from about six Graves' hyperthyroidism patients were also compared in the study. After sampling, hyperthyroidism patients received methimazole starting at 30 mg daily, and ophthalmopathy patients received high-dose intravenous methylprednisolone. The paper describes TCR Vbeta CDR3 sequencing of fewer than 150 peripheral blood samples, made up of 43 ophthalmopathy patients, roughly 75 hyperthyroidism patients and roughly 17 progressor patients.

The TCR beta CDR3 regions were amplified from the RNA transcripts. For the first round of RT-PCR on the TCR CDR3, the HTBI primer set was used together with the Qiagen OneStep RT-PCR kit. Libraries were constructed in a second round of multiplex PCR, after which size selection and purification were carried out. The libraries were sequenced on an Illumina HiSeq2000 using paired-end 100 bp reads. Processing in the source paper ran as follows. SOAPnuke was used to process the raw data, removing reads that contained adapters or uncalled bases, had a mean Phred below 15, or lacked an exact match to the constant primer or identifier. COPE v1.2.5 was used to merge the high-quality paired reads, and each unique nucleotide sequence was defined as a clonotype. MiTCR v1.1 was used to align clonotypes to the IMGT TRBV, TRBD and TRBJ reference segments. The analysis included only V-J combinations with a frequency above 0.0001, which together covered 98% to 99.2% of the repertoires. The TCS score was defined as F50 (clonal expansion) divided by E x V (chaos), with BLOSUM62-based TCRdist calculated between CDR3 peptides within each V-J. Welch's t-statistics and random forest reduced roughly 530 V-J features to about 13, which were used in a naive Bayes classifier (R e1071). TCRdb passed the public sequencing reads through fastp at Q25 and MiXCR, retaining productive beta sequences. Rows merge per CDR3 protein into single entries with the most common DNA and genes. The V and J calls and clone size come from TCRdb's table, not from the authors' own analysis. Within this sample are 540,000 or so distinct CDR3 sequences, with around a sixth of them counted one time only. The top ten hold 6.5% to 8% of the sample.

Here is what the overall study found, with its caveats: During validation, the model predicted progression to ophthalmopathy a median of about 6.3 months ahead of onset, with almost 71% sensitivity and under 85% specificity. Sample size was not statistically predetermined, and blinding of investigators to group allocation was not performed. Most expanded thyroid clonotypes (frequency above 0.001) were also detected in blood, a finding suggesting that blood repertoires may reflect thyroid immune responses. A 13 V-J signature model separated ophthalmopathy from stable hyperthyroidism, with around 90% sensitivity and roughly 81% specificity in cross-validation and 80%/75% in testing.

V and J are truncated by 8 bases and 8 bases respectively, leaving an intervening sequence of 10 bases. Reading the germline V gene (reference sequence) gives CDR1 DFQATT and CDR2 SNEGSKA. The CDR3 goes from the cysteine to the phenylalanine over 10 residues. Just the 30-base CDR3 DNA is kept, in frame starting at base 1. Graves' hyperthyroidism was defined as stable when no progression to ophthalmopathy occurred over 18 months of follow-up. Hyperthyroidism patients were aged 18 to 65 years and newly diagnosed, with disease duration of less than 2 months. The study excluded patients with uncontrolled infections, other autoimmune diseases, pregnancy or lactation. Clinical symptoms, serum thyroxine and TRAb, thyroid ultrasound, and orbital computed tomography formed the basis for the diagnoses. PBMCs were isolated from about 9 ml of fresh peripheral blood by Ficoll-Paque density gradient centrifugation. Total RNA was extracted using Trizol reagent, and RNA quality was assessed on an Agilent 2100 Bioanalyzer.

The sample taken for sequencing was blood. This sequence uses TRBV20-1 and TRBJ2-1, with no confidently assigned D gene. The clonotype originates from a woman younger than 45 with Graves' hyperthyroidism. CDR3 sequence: CSCLRDEQFF. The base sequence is TGCAGTTGTCTCCGGGATGAGCAGTTCTTC.